The rows below give T cell receptor beta chains drawn from one sample of a study of shared clonotypes between healthy human individuals. Clones were read by immunoSEQ multiplex PCR, and TCRdb kept only the in-frame ones, dropping some. The sample holds around 300,000 clones, around 87% seen once. The sample taken for sequencing was memory CD8+ T cells sorted from blood. The source of these receptors is a man between 18 and 29 years old in good health. CDR3s include the opening cysteine and the closing phenylalanine or tryptophan. The order of the fields is V gene, clone size, D gene, J gene, CDR3 DNA, CDR3 protein. The D gene is left open where the match is weak. Not all rows give a size; the values are once, few, many and, for expanded clones, a class.

V: TRBV5-1; size: once; D: TRBD2; J: TRBJ2-4; DNA: TGCGCCAGCAGCCGCGGTGGCGGGGGGGCCGCCAAAAACATTCAGTACTTC; CDR3: CASSRGGGGAAKNIQYF
V: TRBV5-6; size: -; D: -; J: TRBJ2-1; DNA: TGTGCCAGCAGCTTGGCCGGGTTCAATGAGCAGTTCTTC; CDR3: CASSLAGFNEQFF
V: TRBV30; size: -; D: TRBD1; J: TRBJ2-3; DNA: TGTGCCTGGACCTTAACAGGGGTTGCAGATACGCAGTATTTT; CDR3: CAWTLTGVADTQYF
V: TRBV27; size: -; D: -; J: TRBJ2-1; DNA: TGTGCCAGCAGTCCGACAACGGGAGTCTACAATGAGCAGTTCTTC; CDR3: CASSPTTGVYNEQFF
V: TRBV29-1; size: -; D: -; J: TRBJ2-5; DNA: TGCAGCGTTGTTGGGTTGGGGGAGACCCAGTACTTC; CDR3: CSVVGLGETQYF
V: TRBV4-1; size: -; D: -; J: TRBJ2-1; DNA: TGCGCCAGCAGCCAGGCGGGGCTCTACAATGAGCAGTTCTTC; CDR3: CASSQAGLYNEQFF
V: TRBV18; size: -; D: -; J: TRBJ1-3; DNA: TGTGCCAGCTCACCAGGCGCGAGTAGAAACACCATATATTTT; CDR3: CASSPGASRNTIYF
V: TRBV10-3; size: -; D: TRBD2; J: TRBJ2-7; DNA: TGTGCCATCAGTAGTTCCCCTCTAGCGGGTCGAATATACGAGCAGTACTTC; CDR3: CAISSSPLAGRIYEQYF
V: TRBV5-6; size: many; D: -; J: TRBJ2-7; DNA: TGTGCCAGCAGCCCGATGGGGTCCTACGAGCAGTACTTC; CDR3: CASSPMGSYEQYF
V: TRBV11-2; size: -; D: -; J: TRBJ2-7; DNA: TGTGCCAGCACCCTAGGACCGACGTACGAGCAGTACTTC; CDR3: CASTLGPTYEQYF
V: TRBV11-3; size: few; D: -; J: TRBJ2-1; DNA: TGTGCCAGCAGCTTAGGTTCCGGTGGGGAGCAGTTCTTC; CDR3: CASSLGSGGEQFF
V: TRBV7-3; size: -; D: TRBD1; J: TRBJ2-1; DNA: TGTGCCAGCAGCTTGGGACAGGGAAAGTTCTTC; CDR3: CASSLGQGKFF
V: TRBV10-2; size: once; D: TRBD2; J: TRBJ2-7; DNA: TGCGCCAGCAGTGCGGATCCTAGCGGGGTAGACGAGCAGTACTTC; CDR3: CASSADPSGVDEQYF
V: TRBV6-1; size: -; D: -; J: TRBJ2-1; DNA: TGTGCCAGCAGTGAAGCGACAAATCCCGGAGAAAGGGGAACTACGACATACAATGAGCAGTTCTTC; CDR3: CASSEATNPGERGTTTYNEQFF
V: TRBV28; size: few; D: -; J: TRBJ1-5; DNA: TGTGCCAGCAGCAGACGGGGCAATCAGCCCCAGCATTTT; CDR3: CASSRRGNQPQHF
V: TRBV7-2; size: -; D: -; J: TRBJ1-1; DNA: TGTGCCAGCAGCCCCGCTAATGGGGGGAACACTGAAGCTTTCTTT; CDR3: CASSPANGGNTEAFF
V: TRBV29-1; size: -; D: -; J: TRBJ1-3; DNA: TGCAGCGTTGGGGGCGACAGATACTCTGGAAACACCATATATTTT; CDR3: CSVGGDRYSGNTIYF
V: TRBV19; size: few; D: TRBD1; J: TRBJ1-1; DNA: TGTGCCAGTAGCCCCACAGGGGGGGGAGGTGAAGCTTTCTTT; CDR3: CASSPTGGGGEAFF
V: TRBV5-1; size: -; D: TRBD2; J: TRBJ2-7; DNA: TGCGCCAGCAGGGAGACTAGCGGGAGCTACGAGCAGTACTTC; CDR3: CASRETSGSYEQYF
V: TRBV5-1; size: many; D: TRBD1; J: TRBJ2-2; DNA: TGCGCCAGCAGCTTTGAGGGGGCGAGCACCGGGGAGCTGTTTTTT; CDR3: CASSFEGASTGELFF
V: TRBV2; size: -; D: TRBD1; J: TRBJ1-1; DNA: TGTGCCAGCAGTGATCTGAGACAGGGGAGCACTGAAGCTTTCTTT; CDR3: CASSDLRQGSTEAFF
V: TRBV6-1; size: few; D: -; J: TRBJ1-5; DNA: TGTGCCAGCAGTGAAGGCTTCAGTGCGAGCAATCAGCCCCAGCATTTT; CDR3: CASSEGFSASNQPQHF
V: TRBV5-4; size: -; D: -; J: TRBJ2-7; DNA: TGTGCCAGCAGCTTGGGCCTCACCTACGAGCAGTACTTC; CDR3: CASSLGLTYEQYF
V: TRBV5-6; size: -; D: -; J: TRBJ1-1; DNA: TGTGCCAGCAGCTTGGAGGTGGGGTCCACTGAAGCTTTCTTT; CDR3: CASSLEVGSTEAFF
V: TRBV30; size: few; D: -; J: TRBJ2-7; DNA: TGTGCCTGGAGCCGGACTTCGGCAAGCTACGAGCAGTACTTC; CDR3: CAWSRTSASYEQYF
V: TRBV5-6; size: once; D: -; J: TRBJ2-7; DNA: TGTGCCAGCAGCTTGGGTGAAGTCTCCTACGAGCAGTACTTC; CDR3: CASSLGEVSYEQYF
V: TRBV6-5; size: -; D: -; J: TRBJ2-2; DNA: TGTGCCAGCAGTTACTCGAATTGGGAGCACACCGGGGAGCTGTTTTTT; CDR3: CASSYSNWEHTGELFF
V: TRBV27; size: -; D: TRBD2; J: TRBJ2-3; DNA: TGTGCCAGCAGTAGCGGGACTGAACCAGATACGCAGTATTTT; CDR3: CASSSGTEPDTQYF
V: TRBV4-1; size: -; D: -; J: TRBJ2-1; DNA: TGCGCCAGCAGCCAAGTTGTGGGACCTTCCTACAATGAGCAGTTCTTC; CDR3: CASSQVVGPSYNEQFF
V: TRBV2; size: -; D: -; J: TRBJ2-2; DNA: TGTGCCGGTTTTTCCGGGACGACGGTTTTCGGGGAGCTGTTTTTT; CDR3: CAGFSGTTVFGELFF
V: TRBV28; size: -; D: -; J: TRBJ1-1; DNA: TGTGCCAGCAGTTTTGACGAGACTGAAGCTTTCTTT; CDR3: CASSFDETEAFF
V: TRBV4-1; size: -; D: TRBD1; J: TRBJ2-7; DNA: TGCGCCAGCAGCCAGGCCGGGACAGGGTTCTACGAGCAGTACTTC; CDR3: CASSQAGTGFYEQYF
V: TRBV7-1; size: -; D: -; J: TRBJ1-2; DNA: TGTGCCAGCAGCCAACATAACGAGGGAAAGACCTATGGCTACACCTTC; CDR3: CASSQHNEGKTYGYTF
V: TRBV13; size: -; D: TRBD1; J: TRBJ1-2; DNA: TGTGCCAGCAGCTTAAGGGGGACAGACTATGGCTACACCTTC; CDR3: CASSLRGTDYGYTF
V: TRBV7-8; size: -; D: -; J: TRBJ2-7; DNA: TGTGCCAGCAGCTTAGATTTTGGGGCCTACGAGCAGTACTTC; CDR3: CASSLDFGAYEQYF
V: TRBV7-9; size: -; D: -; J: TRBJ2-5; DNA: TGTGCCAGCAGCTTGGGGCAGGGTGGAATGAAAGAGACCCAGTACTTC; CDR3: CASSLGQGGMKETQYF
V: TRBV5-4; size: -; D: TRBD1; J: TRBJ2-7; DNA: TGTGCCAGCAGCACAGACAGGGCACACGAGCAGTACTTC; CDR3: CASSTDRAHEQYF
V: TRBV28; size: few; D: TRBD1; J: TRBJ1-2; DNA: TGTGCCAGCAGCGGAACAGGGGAACATAACTATGGCTACACCTTC; CDR3: CASSGTGEHNYGYTF
V: TRBV30; size: few; D: TRBD2; J: TRBJ2-1; DNA: TGTGCCTGGAGGAGAGGGAGGGTTTCCTACAATGAGCAGTTCTTC; CDR3: CAWRRGRVSYNEQFF
V: TRBV10-2; size: -; D: -; J: TRBJ1-3; DNA: TGCGCCAGCAGTGAGACAGGCTCTGGAAACACCATATATTTT; CDR3: CASSETGSGNTIYF
V: TRBV6-4; size: -; D: TRBD1; J: TRBJ2-7; DNA: TGTGCCAGCATCATGGGACAGGGGCCCTGGCACGAGCAGTACTTC; CDR3: CASIMGQGPWHEQYF
V: TRBV13; size: -; D: TRBD2; J: TRBJ2-7; DNA: TGTGCCAGCAGCTTAGCACTAGCGGGAGAGGAGCAGTACTTC; CDR3: CASSLALAGEEQYF
V: TRBV27; size: many; D: -; J: TRBJ2-7; DNA: TGTGCCAGCAGTTCCTCCTCTGAACGTAGCTCCTACGAGCAGTACTTC; CDR3: CASSSSSERSSYEQYF
V: TRBV11-3; size: -; D: -; J: TRBJ1-1; DNA: TGTGCCAGCAGCTTAGCAGGGACTGAAGCTTTCTTT; CDR3: CASSLAGTEAFF
V: TRBV9; size: -; D: -; J: TRBJ2-3; DNA: TGTGCCAGCAGCGTTGGACATCAGGGCGCAGATACGCAGTATTTT; CDR3: CASSVGHQGADTQYF
V: TRBV18; size: -; D: TRBD1; J: TRBJ1-4; DNA: TGTGCCAGCTCACCTTCGGGACAGGACAATAATGAAAAACTGTTTTTT; CDR3: CASSPSGQDNNEKLFF